These T cell receptor beta chains were read from a single sample in a study of blood T cells in healthy people across ages. TCRdb used MiXCR to reprocess the 5' RACE reads, holding one entry per CDR3 protein. The repertoire holds hundreds of thousands of distinct CDR3 sequences, with about a fifth as singletons. The sequenced material came from blood. The receptor source for this set is a man in his 70s in good health. Both conserved end residues are part of each CDR3. A D gene is named only where the DNA matches it firmly. Size values are once, few and many counts, or a class for expanded clones, and some rows have none.

j_call	v_call	clone_size	d_call	cdr3_aa	cdr3_nt
TRBJ2-7	TRBV5-1	few	NA	CASSPSGADPYEQYF	TGCGCCAGCAGCCCCAGTGGAGCCGACCCTTACGAGCAGTACTTC
TRBJ1-2	TRBV7-8	NA	NA	CASTPLGWDYGYTF	TGTGCCAGCACCCCGTTGGGTTGGGACTATGGCTACACCTTC
TRBJ2-1	TRBV20-1	NA	NA	CSAYPSPEQFF	TGCAGTGCCTACCCTAGTCCTGAGCAGTTCTTC
TRBJ1-5	TRBV12-3/TRBV12-4	NA	NA	CASSPKQADQPQHF	TGTGCCAGCAGTCCAAAGCAGGCGGATCAGCCCCAGCATTTT
TRBJ1-3	TRBV15	few	NA	CATSRAFVSSGNTIYF	TGTGCCACCAGCAGAGCTTTTGTGAGCTCTGGAAACACCATATATTTT
TRBJ2-3	TRBV5-6	NA	TRBD2	CASSPAGERSFSTDTQYF	TGTGCCAGCAGCCCAGCGGGAGAGAGATCATTTAGCACAGATACGCAGTATTTT
TRBJ2-1	TRBV14	NA	NA	CASSQTRARNEQFF	TGTGCCAGCAGCCAGACTAGAGCAAGAAATGAGCAGTTCTTC
TRBJ1-4	TRBV15	few	NA	CATSRDPGVYEKLFF	TGTGCCACCAGCAGAGATCCGGGGGTTTATGAAAAACTGTTTTTT
TRBJ1-3	TRBV30	few	TRBD1	CAWAQGVAGNTIYF	TGTGCCTGGGCCCAGGGGGTCGCTGGAAACACCATATATTTT
TRBJ2-1	TRBV5-1	few	NA	CASSFGHQDNEQFF	TGCGCCAGCAGCTTCGGACACCAGGACAATGAGCAGTTCTTC
TRBJ2-4	TRBV19	few	TRBD1	CASSIQGAAKNIQYF	TGTGCCAGTAGTATTCAGGGGGCTGCCAAAAACATTCAGTACTTC
TRBJ1-1	TRBV7-9	many	NA	CASSFDSEAFF	TGTGCCAGCAGCTTTGACAGCGAAGCTTTCTTT
TRBJ2-1	TRBV11-3	NA	NA	CASKIPGGARNEQFF	TGTGCCAGCAAAATTCCCGGGGGAGCTAGGAATGAGCAGTTCTTC
TRBJ2-3	TRBV11-2	once	NA	CASNPGAYDTQYF	TGTGCCAGCAACCCAGGGGCGTATGATACGCAGTATTTT
TRBJ1-1	TRBV4-1	NA	NA	CASSQGGLF	TGCGCCAGCAGCCAAGGGGGCCTCTTT
TRBJ1-2	TRBV13	NA	NA	CASSTTGTGGYGYTF	TGTGCCAGCAGCACTACAGGGACGGGTGGCTATGGCTACACCTTC
TRBJ2-5	TRBV6-5	NA	TRBD1	CASSYTGGEETQYF	TGTGCCAGCAGTTACACAGGGGGCGAGGAGACCCAGTACTTC
TRBJ2-5	TRBV7-2	NA	NA	CASRRDLQETQYF	TGTGCCAGCCGCCGGGACTTGCAAGAGACCCAGTACTTC
TRBJ1-5	TRBV7-8	NA	NA	CASSYSGGLYQPQHF	TGTGCCAGCAGCTATAGTGGAGGGCTCTATCAGCCCCAGCATTTT
TRBJ1-2	TRBV29-1	NA	TRBD1	CTCQDREYDYTF	TGCACCTGCCAGGACAGGGAGTATGACTACACCTTC
TRBJ2-5	TRBV7-2	NA	TRBD2	CASSPSGIQEAQYF	TGTGCCAGCAGCCCTAGCGGGATCCAAGAGGCCCAGTACTTC
TRBJ2-5	TRBV15	many	NA	CATSRVGLIHLDHTQETQYF	TGTGCCACCAGCAGAGTAGGTTTGATCCACCTAGACCATACACAAGAGACCCAGTACTTC
TRBJ1-2	TRBV7-2	few	NA	CASSLNPGFYGYTF	TGTGCCAGCAGCTTAAACCCAGGGTTCTATGGCTACACCTTC
TRBJ1-2	TRBV7-9	NA	TRBD1	CASSMDRGPNYGYTF	TGTGCCAGCAGCATGGACAGGGGTCCCAACTATGGCTACACCTTC
TRBJ2-1	TRBV3-1	few	NA	CASRSGAYNEQFF	TGTGCCAGCAGGTCAGGGGCCTACAATGAGCAGTTCTTC
TRBJ2-4	TRBV6-6	NA	NA	CASGRIQYF	TGTGCCAGCGGGCGCATTCAGTACTTC
TRBJ1-1	TRBV12-3/TRBV12-4	few	NA	CASSYGLFAFF	TGTGCCAGCAGTTACGGGCTCTTCGCTTTCTTT
TRBJ2-3	TRBV4-1	few	TRBD2	CASSQDEVTSGDTDTQYF	TGCGCCAGCAGCCAAGATGAGGTGACTAGCGGAGACACAGATACGCAGTATTTT
TRBJ2-3	TRBV20-1	NA	NA	CSAPPQLATDTQYF	TGCAGTGCGCCCCCCCAGCTAGCCACAGATACGCAGTATTTT
TRBJ1-2	TRBV20-1	few	NA	CSATSWAGAGYTF	TGCAGTGCCACTAGTTGGGCAGGGGCTGGCTACACCTTC
TRBJ1-6	TRBV21-1	few	NA	CASSKVKGGQHNSPLHF	TGTGCCAGCAGCAAAGTGAAAGGGGGACAGCATAATTCACCCCTCCACTTT
TRBJ2-7	TRBV12-3/TRBV12-4	few	NA	CASSFGVVGEQYF	TGTGCCAGCAGTTTTGGGGTTGTCGGCGAGCAGTACTTC
TRBJ1-2	TRBV28	few	NA	CASSPQQGGYTF	TGTGCCAGCAGTCCTCAACAGGGTGGCTACACCTTC
TRBJ2-3	TRBV29-1	few	NA	CSAKNTDTQYF	TGCAGCGCCAAAAACACAGATACGCAGTATTTT
TRBJ2-1	TRBV7-2	NA	TRBD1	CAARDRASSYNEQFF	TGTGCCGCGCGGGACAGGGCGAGCTCCTACAATGAGCAGTTCTTC
TRBJ2-3	TRBV7-7	NA	TRBD1	CASSLQGSGTDTQCF	TGTGCTAGCAGCTTACAGGGGTCTGGCACAGATACGCAGTGTTTT
TRBJ2-5	TRBV20-1	many	NA	CSARGETQYF	TGCAGTGCTAGAGGAGAGACCCAGTACTTC
TRBJ2-7	TRBV6-1	many	TRBD1	CASSERQGTEQYF	TGTGCCAGCAGTGAGCGACAGGGAACCGAGCAGTACTTC
TRBJ2-4	TRBV7-8	NA	NA	CASSLGLLGDIQYF	TGTGCCAGCAGCCTGGGACTCCTCGGGGACATTCAGTACTTC
TRBJ1-2	TRBV6-5	few	NA	CASSRTGKGYTF	TGTGCCAGCAGTCGTACAGGGAAGGGCTACACCTTC
TRBJ2-5	TRBV6-2/TRBV6-3	NA	NA	CASSYWQDTTQSQETQYF	TGTGCCAGCAGTTACTGGCAGGACACGACCCAATCTCAAGAGACCCAGTACTTC
TRBJ1-6	TRBV12-3/TRBV12-4	NA	NA	CASSPGGWNSPLHF	TGTGCCAGCAGTCCCGGGGGCTGGAATTCACCCCTCCACTTT
TRBJ2-7	TRBV27	few	NA	CASSLDPAGSSEQYF	TGTGCCAGCAGTTTAGACCCGGCAGGTTCGAGCGAGCAGTACTTC
TRBJ2-3	TRBV6-6	NA	NA	CASSEIPGGSPDTQYF	TGTGCCAGCAGCGAGATCCCGGGGGGCAGCCCAGATACGCAGTATTTT
TRBJ2-3	TRBV5-8	NA	NA	CASSWRGLAPTDTQYF	TGTGCCAGCAGCTGGAGGGGGCTAGCTCCGACAGATACGCAGTATTTT
TRBJ2-2	TRBV5-1	NA	TRBD2	CASSRGLAGVPPGELFF	TGCGCCAGCAGCAGAGGACTAGCGGGAGTTCCCCCCGGGGAGCTGTTTTTT
TRBJ2-7	TRBV20-1	few	TRBD1	CSARDWTQGGTTYEQYF	TGCAGTGCTAGAGATTGGACACAGGGGGGAACAACCTACGAGCAGTACTTC
TRBJ2-1	TRBV7-7	few	TRBD2	CASTVDGRAENEQFF	TGTGCCAGCACTGTCGACGGGAGGGCCGAGAATGAGCAGTTCTTC
TRBJ2-1	TRBV3-1	NA	NA	CASSHNPLGGTGEQFF	TGTGCCAGCAGCCACAACCCACTCGGGGGAACAGGGGAGCAGTTCTTC
TRBJ2-3	TRBV5-1	many	NA	CASRQSVTDTQYF	TGCGCCAGCAGGCAGTCGGTCACAGATACGCAGTATTTT
TRBJ2-2	TRBV6-5	NA	TRBD1	CASPLDRGTTGELFF	TGTGCCAGCCCCCTCGACAGGGGGACGACCGGGGAGCTGTTTTTT
TRBJ2-4	TRBV6-5	NA	NA	CASSYSLAKNIQYF	TGTGCCAGCAGTTACAGCCTAGCCAAAAACATTCAGTACTTC
TRBJ1-4	TRBV6-2/TRBV6-3	few	TRBD1	CASSSGTADLKLFF	TGTGCCAGCAGTTCCGGGACAGCAGACTTGAAACTGTTTTTT
TRBJ2-5	TRBV21-1	NA	NA	CASNHPGGQETQYF	TGTGCCAGCAACCACCCAGGGGGCCAAGAGACCCAGTACTTC
TRBJ2-5	TRBV28	few	TRBD2	CASSSVLAGGLQETQYF	TGTGCCAGCAGTTCCGTCCTGGCGGGGGGACTTCAAGAGACCCAGTACTTC
TRBJ1-1	TRBV9	many	NA	CASSGQGPEAFF	TGTGCCAGCAGCGGCCAGGGGCCTGAAGCTTTCTTT
TRBJ2-5	TRBV24-1	few	NA	CATSDEESGATLETQYF	TGTGCCACCAGTGACGAGGAATCAGGGGCTACCTTAGAGACCCAGTACTTC
TRBJ2-3	TRBV3-1	few	NA	CASSQVRADTQYF	TGTGCCAGCAGCCAGGTACGGGCAGATACGCAGTATTTT